Below, one T cell receptor beta chain is given with its context. The data are from a study of blood T cell repertoires in COVID-19. Study overall: The United States, Italy and Spain were the sources of the acute and convalescent COVID-19 samples.

Allocation to cohorts depended on clinical history reported by the participants. Some clones are missing from TCRdb's copy, which holds only in-frame ones; the method was immunoSEQ multiplex PCR. The table has about 160,000 clones, 87% seen once. The source material was PBMCs or T cells enriched from blood (not recorded which). This TCR derives from a woman between 50 and 59 years old who had recovered from COVID-19.

CDR3 DNA: TGTGCCAGCAGTACAGGGGGGCATTCACCCCTCCACTTT. The encoded protein is CASSTGGHSPLHF. V is TRBV28 and J is TRBJ1-6; 8 bases are shared with TRBD1. This CDR3 has 13 amino acids. CDR1 and CDR2 from the germline V gene are MDHEN and SYDVKM. Trimming removed 5 bases from V and 8 bases from J; junction bases left unmatched: 2.